This T cell receptor (beta chain) was sequenced for a study of cytomegalovirus exposure and HLA in healthy donors. The CDR3 length is 15 residues. Germline lookup yields CDR1 LNHNV and CDR2 YYDKDF (reference sequence). Losses at the gene ends were 3 bases for V and 2 bases for J; bases not matched to a gene: 6. The assay was immunoSEQ multiplex PCR, and TCRdb's table has in-frame clones only and misses some. The sample consists of 150,000 to 250,000 clones, around 83% of them appearing once. The J gene is TRBJ1-2, the V gene TRBV15; 7 bases align to TRBD1. The sequence was obtained from a woman in her 30s in good health and CMV-seropositive. Material: PBMCs. CDR3 sequence reads: CATSRGGGGNYGYTF. The CDR3 nucleotides are TGTGCCACCAGCAGGGGAGGAGGGGGCAACTATGGCTACACCTTC. The variable domain in full, completed from reference TRBV15 and TRBJ1-2, reads DAMVIQNPRYQVTQFGKPVTLSCSQTLNHNVMYWYQQKSSQAPKLLFHYYDKDFNNEADTPDNFQSRRPNTSFCFLDIRSPGLGDTAMYLCATSRGGGGNYGYTFGSGTRLTVV.